This T cell receptor beta chain was sequenced during a study of shared clonotypes between healthy human individuals. Study-level information: Every donor yielded three CD4 naive, three CD4 memory, two CD8 naive and one CD8 memory plate. Findings and caveats of the study: As a rule, naive subsets had a larger estimated richness than memory subsets. The small donor group covered limited genetic and exposure diversity.

TCRdb's copy holds only in-frame clones and misses some; the assay was immunoSEQ multiplex PCR. The table lists over 700,000 clones, 55% to 80% of them singletons. CDR1 and CDR2 from the germline V gene are SGHRS and YFSETQ. Trimming took 1 base from V and 3 from J; bases not matched to a gene: 8. This CDR3 has 16 residues. HIV-negative, healthy adults without recent acute infections or vaccinations were the donors. This clone was recorded a few times. Its antigen is currently unknown. The sequencing input was memory CD4+ T cells sorted from blood. The subset was: CD45RA-negative fraction. The genes are TRBV5-1 and TRBJ1-2; 8 positions match TRBD1. The sequence came from a woman under 40 in good health. CDR3 sequence: CASSLRAGGMDYGYTF. CDR3 DNA: TGCGCCAGCAGCTTGAGGGCAGGGGGCATGGACTATGGCTACACCTTC.